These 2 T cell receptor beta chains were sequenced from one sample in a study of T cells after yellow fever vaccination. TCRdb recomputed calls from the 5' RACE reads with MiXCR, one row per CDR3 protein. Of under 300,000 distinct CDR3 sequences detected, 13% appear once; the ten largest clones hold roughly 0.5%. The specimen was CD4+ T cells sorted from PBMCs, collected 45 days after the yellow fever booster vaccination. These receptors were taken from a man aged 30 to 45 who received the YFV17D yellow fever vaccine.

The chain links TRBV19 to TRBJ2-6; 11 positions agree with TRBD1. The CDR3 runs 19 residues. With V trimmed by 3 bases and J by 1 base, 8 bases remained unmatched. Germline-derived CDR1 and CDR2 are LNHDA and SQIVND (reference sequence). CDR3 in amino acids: CASSILGTGGDSGANVLTF. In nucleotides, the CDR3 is TGTGCCAGTAGTATCCTAGGGACAGGGGGTGATTCTGGGGCCAACGTCCTGACTTTC.

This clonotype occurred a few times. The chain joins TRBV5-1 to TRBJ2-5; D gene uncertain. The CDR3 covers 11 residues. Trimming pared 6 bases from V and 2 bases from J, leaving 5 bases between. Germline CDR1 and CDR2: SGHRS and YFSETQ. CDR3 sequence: CASKEQETQYF. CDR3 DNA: TGCGCCAGCAAGGAGCAAGAGACCCAGTACTTC. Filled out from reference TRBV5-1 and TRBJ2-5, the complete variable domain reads KAGVTQTPRYLIKTRGQQVTLSCSPISGHRSVSWYQQTPGQGLQFLFEYFSETQRNKGNFPGRFSGRQFSNSRSEMNVSTLELGDSALYLCASKEQETQYFGPGTRLLVL.